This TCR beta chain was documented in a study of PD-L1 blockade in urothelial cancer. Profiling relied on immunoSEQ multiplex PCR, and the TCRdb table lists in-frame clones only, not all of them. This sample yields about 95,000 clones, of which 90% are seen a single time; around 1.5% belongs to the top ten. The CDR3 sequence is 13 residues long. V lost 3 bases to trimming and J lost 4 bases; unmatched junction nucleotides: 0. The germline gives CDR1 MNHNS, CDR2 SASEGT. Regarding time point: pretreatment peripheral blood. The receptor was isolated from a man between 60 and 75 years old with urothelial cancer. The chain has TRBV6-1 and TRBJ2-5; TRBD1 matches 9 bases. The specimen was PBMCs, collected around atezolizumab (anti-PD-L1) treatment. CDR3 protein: CASSEDRGETQYF. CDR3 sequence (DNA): TGTGCCAGCAGTGAGGACAGGGGAGAGACCCAGTACTTC.